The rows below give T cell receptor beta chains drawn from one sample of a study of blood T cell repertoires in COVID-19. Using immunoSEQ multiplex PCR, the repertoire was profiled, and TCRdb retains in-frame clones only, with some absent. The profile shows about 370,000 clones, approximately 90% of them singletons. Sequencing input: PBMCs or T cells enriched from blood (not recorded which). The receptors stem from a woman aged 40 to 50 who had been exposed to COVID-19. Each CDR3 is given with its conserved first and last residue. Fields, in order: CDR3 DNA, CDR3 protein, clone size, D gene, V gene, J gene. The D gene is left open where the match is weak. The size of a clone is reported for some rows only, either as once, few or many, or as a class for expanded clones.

TGTGCCAGCAGCTTGGGCAGGGTCTCGCTCAATGAGCAGTTCTTC	CASSLGRVSLNEQFF	-	-	TRBV5-8	TRBJ2-1
TGTGCCAGCAGGCTGGACAGTATGAGCGGGGAGCTGTTTTTT	CASRLDSMSGELFF	once	-	TRBV6-5	TRBJ2-2
TGCGCCAGCAGCTTGGCCGGTACGGGTCGGGGTGGAAACACCATATATTTT	CASSLAGTGRGGNTIYF	-	-	TRBV5-1	TRBJ1-3
TGTGCCAGCAGCTTAAAGCGGGGACCTGGGTATGAGCAGTTCTTC	CASSLKRGPGYEQFF	-	TRBD2	TRBV7-3	TRBJ2-1
TGTGCCAGCATCATTCAAGGGAAAGCGGCACATGAGCAGTTCTTC	CASIIQGKAAHEQFF	once	-	TRBV5-4	TRBJ2-1
TGTGCCAGCAGTTACTCATCCGGACAGGGGCCCTTATTATTGTTTTTT	CASSYSSGQGPLLLFF	-	TRBD1	TRBV6-5	TRBJ1-4
TGTGCCAGCAGCCACGGACTAGCGGCAGATACGCAGTATTTT	CASSHGLAADTQYF	-	TRBD2	TRBV3-1/TRBV3-2	TRBJ2-3
TGTGCCAGCAGCTCCTACCTAACGTCCGGGACTGGTGGGGCCAACGTCCTGACTTTC	CASSSYLTSGTGGANVLTF	-	-	TRBV7-3	TRBJ2-6
TGTGCCAGCAGTATCGGGACAGGGGCCGGCCAGCCCCAGCATTTT	CASSIGTGAGQPQHF	-	TRBD1	TRBV28	TRBJ1-5
TGTGCCAGCAGTAGGGACAGCATGAATACTGAAGCTTTCTTT	CASSRDSMNTEAFF	-	TRBD1	TRBV6-5	TRBJ1-1
TGTGCCAGCAGCTTGTTAATCCCCACCTCCGGGTTACGCACAGATACGCAGTATTTT	CASSLLIPTSGLRTDTQYF	-	-	TRBV5-8	TRBJ2-3
TGTGCCAGCAGCAAAACTCATCCGTCGGACACTGAAGCTTTCTTT	CASSKTHPSDTEAFF	once	-	TRBV21-1	TRBJ1-1
TGCGCCAGCAGCTTGGCGGGGACAGGGGCGGTCGGCTATGGCTACACCTTC	CASSLAGTGAVGYGYTF	-	TRBD1	TRBV5-1	TRBJ1-2
TGTGCCAGCAGCCCCGGTTATGGTGTCAGGACTGAAGCTTTCTTT	CASSPGYGVRTEAFF	-	-	TRBV7-2	TRBJ1-1
TGTGCCAGCAGTCGGACAGGGGCCGGCCCCATGAACACTGAAGCTTTCTTT	CASSRTGAGPMNTEAFF	-	TRBD1	TRBV7-2	TRBJ1-1
TGTGCCAGCAGCGGGTGGGCTAGCGGGAGGGCCGAGGTAGAGACCCAGTACTTC	CASSGWASGRAEVETQYF	-	-	TRBV21-1	TRBJ2-5
TGTGCCAGCAGTGAAGCGACGTCCCGCGGCCTCCACTTT	CASSEATSRGLHF	-	-	TRBV6-1	TRBJ1-6
TGCAGCGCCCTGGACATCCCGAACACTGAAGCTTTCTTT	CSALDIPNTEAFF	-	-	TRBV29-1	TRBJ1-1
TGTGCCAGCAGAGACGGGTGGAGCAATCAGCCCCAGCATTTT	CASRDGWSNQPQHF	-	-	TRBV6-5	TRBJ1-5
TGTGCCAGCAGCTTAGCGCCCCAGCTAGGAGCCCAGCATTTT	CASSLAPQLGAQHF	-	-	TRBV7-2	TRBJ1-5
TGTGCTAGTGGTTTGGTTGAGACAGGTGGCTACACCTTC	CASGLVETGGYTF	once	-	TRBV12-5	TRBJ1-2
TGTGCCAGCAGCTTAGAGACAGGGGGCGGAAGCGCTGAAGCTTTCTTT	CASSLETGGGSAEAFF	-	TRBD1	TRBV7-9	TRBJ1-1
TGCGCCAGCAGCTATGGACAGGGGCGATCCTACGAGCAGTACTTC	CASSYGQGRSYEQYF	-	TRBD1	TRBV5-1	TRBJ2-7
TGTGCCAGCAGTTACTCTCCGAATGAGCAGTTCTTC	CASSYSPNEQFF	-	-	TRBV6-5	TRBJ2-1
TGTGCCAGTAGTGGGTCGACAGGAGGAAGAAGTGGCTACACCTTC	CASSGSTGGRSGYTF	-	-	TRBV19	TRBJ1-2
TGTGCCAGCAGCCGTATAGCGGAGATGAACACCGGGGAGCTGTTTTTT	CASSRIAEMNTGELFF	-	-	TRBV7-6	TRBJ2-2
TGTGCCTGGGCTACTGGCGGGGGAGATACGCAGTATTTT	CAWATGGGDTQYF	-	TRBD2	TRBV30	TRBJ2-3
TGTGCCAGCAGTTACCCACGAGGCGCCGGCACTGAAGCTTTCTTT	CASSYPRGAGTEAFF	-	-	TRBV6-5	TRBJ1-1
TGTGCCAGCAGCCCTCTAGTAGCGGGGAGCTACGAGCAGTACTTC	CASSPLVAGSYEQYF	few	TRBD2	TRBV7-9	TRBJ2-7
TGTGCCAGCAGTGTCAATGCGGCAACCATGCTTAACTATGGCTACACCTTC	CASSVNAATMLNYGYTF	-	-	TRBV6-1	TRBJ1-2
TGTGCCAGCGTCAACGGTGGGCGCGGGAGCAATCAGCCCCAGCATTTT	CASVNGGRGSNQPQHF	-	-	TRBV2	TRBJ1-5
TGTGCCAGCAGCCAACTCCAGGGGGTACTGACTGAAGCTTTCTTT	CASSQLQGVLTEAFF	-	TRBD1	TRBV5-4	TRBJ1-1
TGTGCCACCAGTGATTTCGGGAAGACCAAACTGGGGGAGCTGTTTTTT	CATSDFGKTKLGELFF	-	-	TRBV24-1	TRBJ2-2
TGTGCCAGCAGTTATCGACAGGGCTACGAGCAGTACTTC	CASSYRQGYEQYF	-	TRBD1	TRBV12-3/TRBV12-4	TRBJ2-7
TGCGCCAGCACCCGAAGAGATCCTGCGAGGGATGAGCAGTTCTTC	CASTRRDPARDEQFF	-	-	TRBV10-1	TRBJ2-1
TGTGCCACCAGCAGAGATCAAATACTTTATGGCTACACCTTC	CATSRDQILYGYTF	-	-	TRBV15	TRBJ1-2
TGTGCCAGCAGTGAAGCGGTTGGAGTTCCGGCAGATACGCAGTATTTT	CASSEAVGVPADTQYF	-	-	TRBV6-1	TRBJ2-3
TGCGCCAGCAGCCCCCGGGCGGCAGGGGTTACTGATTCACCCCTCCACTTT	CASSPRAAGVTDSPLHF	-	-	TRBV5-1	TRBJ1-6
TGTGCCAGCTCACCACGGGCAAATCCCTACGAGCAGTACTTC	CASSPRANPYEQYF	once	-	TRBV18	TRBJ2-7
TGTGCCAGCAGCCCCGGGACTAGCGGTTCCAGGTACTTC	CASSPGTSGSRYF	-	TRBD2	TRBV5-4	TRBJ2-7
TGCGCCAGCAGCTCGAGACTAGCGGGGGGGTCAGAGACCCAGTACTTC	CASSSRLAGGSETQYF	-	TRBD2	TRBV5-1	TRBJ2-5
TGTGCCAGCAGTTACACGTTTGTACAGGGGAAGGAAAAACTGTTTTTT	CASSYTFVQGKEKLFF	-	TRBD1	TRBV6-5	TRBJ1-4
TGCGCCAGCAGCTTGGTAGTGACTAGCGCGTTAGGAGATACGCAGTATTTT	CASSLVVTSALGDTQYF	-	TRBD2	TRBV5-1	TRBJ2-3
TGTGCCAGCAGCTTGGAGAATGAAAAACTGTTTTTT	CASSLENEKLFF	-	-	TRBV7-6	TRBJ1-4
TGCGCCAGCGTAATCGGGACAGGGGGCGCGGGGGCATTGGCTTTCTTT	CASVIGTGGAGALAFF	-	TRBD1	TRBV5-1	TRBJ1-1
TGTGCCAGCTCTCTAGACCGTCTAAGCAATCAGCCCCAGCATTTT	CASSLDRLSNQPQHF	-	-	TRBV18	TRBJ1-5
TGTGCCAGCTCACCAGCGGGACAGGGGGCTAAGAACACTGAAGCTTTCTTT	CASSPAGQGAKNTEAFF	few	TRBD1	TRBV18	TRBJ1-1
TGTGCCAGCAGCGTAGAGGCTAGCGGGGGACTACACAATGAGCAGTTCTTC	CASSVEASGGLHNEQFF	-	TRBD2	TRBV9	TRBJ2-1
TGTGCCAGCAGTGACGGGGGTTTCAACGAGCAGTACTTC	CASSDGGFNEQYF	-	-	TRBV25-1	TRBJ2-7
TGTGCCAGCAGCGCGCCGGGACAGGGGATCGACGAGCAGTACTTC	CASSAPGQGIDEQYF	-	TRBD1	TRBV6-2/TRBV6-3	TRBJ2-7
TGTGCCAGCAGTTCACAGATGAACACTGAAGCTTTCTTT	CASSSQMNTEAFF	-	-	TRBV2	TRBJ1-1
TGTGCCAGCAGCCGTCGGACTAGCGGGAGGGAAGATACGCAGTATTTT	CASSRRTSGREDTQYF	-	TRBD2	TRBV3-1/TRBV3-2	TRBJ2-3